This T cell receptor beta chain derives from a study of blood T cell repertoires in COVID-19 (dated by TCRdb to about 2020). About the investigation overall: Samples from collaborators originated in the United States, Italy and Spain and spanned both the acute and convalescent phases of COVID-19. The samples were drawn from the first 160 participants of the ongoing ImmuneRACE study and from over a thousand subjects provided by 6 global collaborators. Where HLA class I and class II types were available, the types were taken from metadata supplied by the sample provider, not from assay-based typing. The repertoires were made available in a free public database intended to serve as a resource for research on the immune response to SARS-CoV-2. Sample metadata almost always included a de-identified subject ID, COVID-19 status, age in years and sex. The dataset comprised deeply sampled blood TCRbeta repertoires from subjects exposed to, actively infected with, or recovered from COVID-19. The prospective study material was composed of cDNA or gDNA derived from T cells, B-cell-depleted T cells, or PBMCs.

The CDR3 has 15 amino acids, counting the end cysteine and phenylalanine. Solely the CDR3 DNA is kept, with 45 bases framed from the first base. V is cut by 5 bases and J by 8 bases, and the space between the germline ends is 19 bases. The germline V gene specifies SNHLY as CDR1 and FYNNEI as CDR2. Another Seattle source contributed samples from volunteer blood donors who had recovered from COVID-19. Whole blood was collected in K2EDTA tubes by collaborating institutions according to the institutions' own protocols. For TCRbeta analysis, collaborators shipped samples as frozen whole blood, isolated PBMCs, or DNA extracted from either of those sample types. TCRbeta CDR3 regions were amplified from genomic DNA using the immunoSEQ Assay, a bias-controlled multiplex PCR. The authors' analysis ran thus. The number of nucleated cells in each sample was estimated by amplification of reference gene primers within the assay. To quantify the absolute abundance of each unique TCRbeta CDR3 rearrangement, sequence reads were collapsed and filtered. For each sample, productive Simpson clonality was calculated by taking the square root of Simpson's diversity index across productive rearrangements. The table comes from immuneACCESS by way of TCRdb, which keeps in-frame sequences with V and J called. Part of the clones is missing from these tables; in studies checked, under half for an unresolved V gene and the rest for unknown reasons. The D gene and trimming were derived from the DNA, and the V and J assignments and clone size from that table. The sample profile shows approximately 300,000 clones; roughly nine tenths of them were found once. Clones ranked in the top ten supply roughly 6.7% of the sample.

About this clone: Its antigen remains undetermined. One base away there is no much larger clone; base qualities are not given.

The investigation overall reported the following: Clinical and demographic metadata were provided uncurated, with the amount varying by source and participant.

The sequence derives from a young man who had recovered from COVID-19. Sequenced input: peripheral blood. The receptor chain draws on TRBV2 and TRBJ2-1; the D segment could be TRBD2, given 5 matching bases. CDR3 sequence: CASSRRVLGSDEQFF. The base sequence is TGTGCCAGCAGTCGCCGGGTACTAGGCTCCGATGAGCAGTTCTTC. Extended through the reference TRBV2 and TRBJ2-1 proteins, this CDR3 yields the full variable domain: EPEVTQTPSHQVTQMGQEVILRCVPISNHLYFYWYRQILGQKVEFLVSFYNNEISEKSEIFDDQFSVERPDGSNFTLKIRSTKLEDSAMYFCASSRRVLGSDEQFFGPGTRLTVL.